The source of this T cell receptor beta chain is a study of CD8+ T cells in alopecia areata listed by TCRdb under 2018. About the full investigation: The treated patients, all with moderate-to-severe alopecia areata, were enrolled in an open-label pilot trial of oral tofacitinib given at 5 to 10 mg twice daily. Biopsies were taken from tofacitinib-treated patients at baseline and at 4 and 24 weeks of treatment, and a later scalp biopsy was taken in several of the tofacitinib-treated patients. The SALT score, which quantifies the percentage of affected scalp surface area, was used to measure disease severity in treated patients. Amplification of TCRbeta CDR3 regions was done by immunoSEQ multiplex PCR using 35 Vbeta forward primers and 13 Jbeta reverse primers. Patients received tofacitinib for 6 to 18 months and were then followed off drug for 6 months to check for delayed response and recurrence. High-throughput TCRbeta sequencing was used to examine T cell clonal expansion in alopecia areata in both the C3H/HeJ mouse model and human patients. RNA was obtained with the PAXgene miRNA kit for fixed scalp, the miRNeasy kit for PBMCs, and the RNeasy kit for mouse skin. In humans, TCRbeta sequencing was performed on scalp tissue and on sorted CD4+ and CD8+ peripheral blood T cells from healthy controls and from patients with patchy or totalis/universalis alopecia areata. Clonality in the scalp was compared among normal scalp (n=4), patchy alopecia areata scalp (n=8), and alopecia totalis/universalis scalp (n=8). The investigation overall reported the following: Many expanded lesional clones were found to persist in scalp and blood during tofacitinib treatment, and relapse after treatment cessation may be partly explained by this persistence. Unlike mouse skin, which is dominated by gammadelta T cells, normal human skin has resident alphabeta T cells that are also sequenced, and this complicates analysis of the scalp TCR repertoire. Shared TCR sequences between patients were less evident than in mice, which may be partly attributable to HLA diversity in the patient population. Tofacitinib significantly lowered scalp clonality and the number of expanded CD8+ clones among the top 100 scalp clones. Compared with normal scalp, lesional scalp had higher clonality and more expanded CD8+ clones, particularly in alopecia totalis/universalis, a pattern that suggests antigenic drive. Because the treated cohort was small and had only one nonresponder, larger studies are needed to examine links between baseline CD8+ expansion and response.

On this clone: The specificity of this receptor is unknown. Nothing much larger sits one base from this clone, and base qualities are not available.

Sample time point, as interpreted from the label and publication: four to five weeks on oral tofacitinib. According to the study, the label for this sample's treatment or condition signals: oral pan-JAK inhibitor, 5-10 mg twice daily. From alopecia areata patients, peripheral blood was collected along with lesional scalp punch biopsies. PBMCs were isolated by density centrifugation and stained for CD3, CD4 and CD8, and CD4+ and CD8+ T cells were sorted on a FACSAria. From the cysteine up to the phenylalanine, the CDR3 has a length of 15 residues. Only CDR3 DNA is held: 45 bases, read in frame from base 1. The V and J ends are trimmed by 2 bases and 2 bases, leaving 13 bases between them. The germline V gene (reference sequence) gives CDR1 as MNHEY and CDR2 as SMNVEV. Libraries were made using the immunoSEQ multiplex PCR assay. RNA was extracted from all samples and reverse transcribed into cDNA as template for TCR sequencing. SuperScript III was used for first-strand cDNA synthesis, primed with a 2:1 mix of oligo-dT and random hexamers. A synthetic immune receptor repertoire was used to assess amplification bias, and residual bias was removed computationally. The paper's processing steps were these. Raw reads were preprocessed for error removal, and CDR3 was defined according to IMGT conventions as running from the conserved cysteine to phenylalanine. Clonality was computed by normalizing Shannon entropy by log2 of the number of productive unique TCRs and subtracting the result from 1. Scalp TCRbeta sequences were cross-referenced with sorted blood CD4 and CD8 repertoires so that the CD4 or CD8 identity of scalp clones could be inferred. Held by TCRdb, this immuneACCESS table contains in-frame sequences only and omits some clones. Under half of the omission traces to an unresolved V gene where checked; the cause of the rest is unknown. V, J and clone size are those of that table, while D and trimming were read from the DNA. This sample is represented by about 140,000 clones; approximately 90% of them were singletons. The top ten clones comprise about 13% of the sample.

Here the sequenced sample was CD8+ T cells sorted from blood, taken at week 4, from a patient treated with tofacitinib. The origin of this receptor is a human donor with alopecia areata. The sequence links TRBV27 to TRBJ2-7; the D gene is perhaps TRBD1, from 5 matching bases. Here is the DNA: TGTGCCAGCAGTTTACTGCAGGGCCTACCCTACGAGCAGTACTTC. This yields the protein CASSLLQGLPYEQYF.